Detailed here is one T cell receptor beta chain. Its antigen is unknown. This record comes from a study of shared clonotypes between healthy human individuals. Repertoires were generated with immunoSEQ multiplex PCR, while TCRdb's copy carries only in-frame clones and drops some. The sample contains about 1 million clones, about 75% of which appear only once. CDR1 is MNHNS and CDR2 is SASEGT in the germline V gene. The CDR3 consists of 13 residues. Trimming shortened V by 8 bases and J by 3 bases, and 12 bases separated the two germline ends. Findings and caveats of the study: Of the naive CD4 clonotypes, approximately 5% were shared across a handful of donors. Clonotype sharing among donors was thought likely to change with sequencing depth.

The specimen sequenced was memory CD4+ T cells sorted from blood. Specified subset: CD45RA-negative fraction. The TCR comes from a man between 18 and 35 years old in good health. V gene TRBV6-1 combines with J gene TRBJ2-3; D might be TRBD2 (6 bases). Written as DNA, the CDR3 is TGTGCCAGCGGCCGGGACTTGACAGATACGCAGTATTTT. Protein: CASGRDLTDTQYF.